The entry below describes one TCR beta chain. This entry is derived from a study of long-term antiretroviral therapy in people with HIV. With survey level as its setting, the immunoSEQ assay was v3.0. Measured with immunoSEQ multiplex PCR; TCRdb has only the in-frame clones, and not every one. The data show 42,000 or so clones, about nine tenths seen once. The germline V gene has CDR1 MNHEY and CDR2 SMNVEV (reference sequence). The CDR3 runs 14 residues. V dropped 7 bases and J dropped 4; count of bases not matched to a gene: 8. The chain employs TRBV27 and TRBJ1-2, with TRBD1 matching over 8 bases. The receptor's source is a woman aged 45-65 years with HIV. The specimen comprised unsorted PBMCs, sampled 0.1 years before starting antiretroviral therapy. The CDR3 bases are TGTGCCAGCAAGATTGGACAGGGAGGCTATGGCTACACCTTC. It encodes CASKIGQGGYGYTF.